The 3 T cell receptor beta chains presented below share a single source sample, sequenced in a study of blood T cell repertoires in COVID-19. Here immunoSEQ multiplex PCR was the method, and the copy in TCRdb shows in-frame clones only, minus some. The data show hundreds of thousands of clones, around 91% seen once. The sequenced sample consisted of peripheral blood. The receptors here all came from a woman aged 40 to 55 with COVID-19, enrolled during active disease.

The chain uses TRBV19 and TRBJ1-4; D is undetermined. Per germline, CDR1 LNHDA and CDR2 SQIVND (reference sequence). This CDR3 contains 13 residues. V lost 4 bases and J 12 bases, leaving 15 bases between the germline ends. The DNA for the CDR3 is TGTGCCAGTAGTAACCGACCCGGGAGGGAACTGTTTTTT. Translated: CASSNRPGRELFF.

The chain employs TRBV5-1 and TRBJ2-7, with TRBD1 identical over 10 bases. Trimming removed 0 bases from V and 2 bases from J; junction bases left unmatched: 2. Per germline, CDR1 SGHRS and CDR2 YFSETQ. The CDR3 totals 15 residues. CDR3 loop: CASSLAGTGAYEQYF. CDR3 bases: TGCGCCAGCAGCTTGGCCGGGACAGGGGCCTACGAGCAGTACTTC.

The chain joins TRBV9 to TRBJ2-5, with TRBD1 matching 11 bases. CDR3 length: 15 residues. Germline CDR1 and CDR2: SGDLS and YYNGEE. V lost 0 bases and J lost 4; bases outside the gene matches: 2. The CDR3, as DNA: TGTGCCAGCAGCGTAGCGGGACAGGGGGGAGAGACCCAGTACTTC. Encoded protein: CASSVAGQGGETQYF.